This TCR beta chain was profiled in a study of T cell clonotyping in hematopoietic cell transplantation. Measured with immunoSEQ multiplex PCR; TCRdb has only the in-frame clones, and not every one. The sample shows about 5,700 clones, more than 60% of them seen only once. Regarding this clone: Its antigen is undetermined.

Trimming left V 3 bases short and J 3 bases short, with 7 bases between. The CDR3 runs to 12 residues. In germline, CDR1 is GTSNPN, CDR2 SVGIG (reference sequence). Study-wide findings and caveats: Recipient TCR diversity dropped after transplant; expanded clonotypes rose from day 30 to 180.

The sample here was PBMCs, taken 100 days after allogeneic stem cell transplant. The rearrangement links TRBV30 to TRBJ2-3; the D is unclear. This TCR derives from a male patient aged 50 or older who had an allogeneic stem cell transplant from an unrelated donor, so the T cells may come from the graft donor. Some clones in this sample may be carry-over from other donors' samples. The CDR3 reads CAWSIQTDTQYF. The CDR3 region has the DNA TGTGCCTGGAGCATACAAACAGATACGCAGTATTTT.